This is a list of T cell receptor beta chains from one sample in a study of blood T cell repertoires in COVID-19. Some clones are missing from TCRdb's copy, which holds only in-frame ones; the method was immunoSEQ multiplex PCR. The sample shows fewer than 85,000 clones, 75% to 90% of them seen only once. Input material: peripheral blood. These receptors were obtained from a man aged 50-59 years with active COVID-19. CDR3s include the opening cysteine and the closing phenylalanine or tryptophan. A D gene is named only where the DNA matches it firmly. Some rows mark clone size as missing; the rest say once, few, many or name a class of expanded clone.

d_gene	v_gene	abundance	j_gene	CDR3nt	CDR3aa
-	TRBV4-1	-	TRBJ2-7	TGCGCCAGCAGCCAACAGACAGGTTTGGGCGAGCAGTACTTC	CASSQQTGLGEQYF
-	TRBV29-1	-	TRBJ1-2	TGCAGCTCGACTGGGGAGGACTCTAACTATGGCTACACCTTC	CSSTGEDSNYGYTF
-	TRBV3-1/TRBV3-2	-	TRBJ1-1	TGTGCCAGCAGCCAAGATGGAGGGGACGCTTTCTTT	CASSQDGGDAFF
-	TRBV3-1/TRBV3-2	-	TRBJ2-5	TGTGCCAGCAGCCAAGAGCACAGGGAAGAGACCCAGTACTTC	CASSQEHREETQYF
TRBD1	TRBV7-2	-	TRBJ1-2	TGTGCCATTATGGACAGGGGCTATGGCTACACCTTC	CAIMDRGYGYTF
TRBD1	TRBV18	-	TRBJ1-4	TGTGCCAGCTCACCATCCGGGACAGCCTTGCCCCGGGGTGAAAAACTGTTTTTT	CASSPSGTALPRGEKLFF
-	TRBV14	-	TRBJ1-4	TGTGCCAGCAGCCAAGATTGGATGGAGACAACTAATGAAAAACTGTTTTTT	CASSQDWMETTNEKLFF
TRBD2	TRBV11-2	many	TRBJ2-7	TGTGCCAGCAGCTTAACAAGCGGGAGTCCTCAGCAGTACTTC	CASSLTSGSPQQYF
TRBD2	TRBV5-1	-	TRBJ2-3	TGCGCCAGCACTTTTCTAGCGGGAGGGGCAGATACGCAGTATTTT	CASTFLAGGADTQYF
TRBD2	TRBV5-1	-	TRBJ2-3	TGCGCCAGCAGCTTGGTTAGCGGGGGGGCGTACGATACGCAGTATTTT	CASSLVSGGAYDTQYF
-	TRBV4-2	-	TRBJ2-6	TGTGCCAGCAGCCAGAGCGGGGGGGCCAACGTCCTGACTTTC	CASSQSGGANVLTF
-	TRBV28	few	TRBJ1-1	TGTGCCAGCAGTTCCCTGACAGTGAACACTGAAGCTTTCTTT	CASSSLTVNTEAFF
TRBD2	TRBV5-4	-	TRBJ2-4	TGTGCCAGCAGCGACGCCGGGCGGCGGGAGGCTGCAAACATTCAGTACTTC	CASSDAGRREAANIQYF
-	TRBV9	-	TRBJ1-6	TGTGCCAGCAGCCCCCTGGGCGGGAGCTCCTATAATTCACCCCTCCACTTT	CASSPLGGSSYNSPLHF
TRBD1	TRBV18	-	TRBJ1-5	TGTGCCAGCTCACTTCAACAGGGGCTCATGCATTTT	CASSLQQGLMHF
-	TRBV7-9	-	TRBJ1-3	TGTGCCAGCAGCCGAACCGGGCGGGGTTCTGGAAACACCATATATTTT	CASSRTGRGSGNTIYF
-	TRBV9	-	TRBJ1-4	TGTGCCAGCAGCGTAGAAGGAGGCTCTAATGAAAAACTGTTTTTT	CASSVEGGSNEKLFF
-	TRBV28	-	TRBJ1-2	TGTGCCAGCAGTCTAACTGTGACAGTCTATGGCTACACCTTC	CASSLTVTVYGYTF
TRBD1	TRBV28	-	TRBJ1-2	TGTGCCAGCAGTTCAGATCTCACAGGGGAATATGGCTACACCTTC	CASSSDLTGEYGYTF
-	TRBV30	-	TRBJ2-1	TGTGCCTGGAGTGTCTGGCAGGAGGGTGAGCAGTTCTTC	CAWSVWQEGEQFF
-	TRBV19	-	TRBJ2-1	TGTGCCAGTAGTATAACGGGTGGGAATGAGCAGTTCTTC	CASSITGGNEQFF
-	TRBV9	once	TRBJ2-1	TGTGCCAGCAGCGTAGGGGCAGGGTCTTGGAATGAGCAGTTCTTC	CASSVGAGSWNEQFF
-	TRBV19	once	TRBJ2-2	TGTGCCAGTAGTAGACTCACCGGACTCTCTTCGGGGACCGGGGAGCTGTTTTTT	CASSRLTGLSSGTGELFF
TRBD1	TRBV5-5	-	TRBJ2-5	TGTGCCAGCAGTTACCCCAGGGGGCAAGAGACCCAGTACTTC	CASSYPRGQETQYF
TRBD1	TRBV2	-	TRBJ1-1	TGTGCCAGGGCGGGACAGGGGTCCCATGAAGCTTTCTTT	CARAGQGSHEAFF
-	TRBV29-1	few	TRBJ1-1	TGCAGCGGCGCCGGGGGATGGGGCATGAACACTGAAGCTTTCTTT	CSGAGGWGMNTEAFF
-	TRBV7-3	-	TRBJ2-1	TGTGCCAGCAGCCGGGGTAGGGAGCGGGCCTACAATGAGCAGTTCTTC	CASSRGRERAYNEQFF
-	TRBV27	-	TRBJ1-2	TGTGCCAGCAGTTTAAAGGCCCGGGAAACACGAATAGGCTACACCTTC	CASSLKARETRIGYTF
-	TRBV5-6	-	TRBJ1-1	TGTGCCAGCAGCCCAGACAGTGGCAGTGAAGCTTTCTTT	CASSPDSGSEAFF
TRBD1	TRBV7-9	-	TRBJ1-1	TGTGCCAGCAGCTCGTGGACAGGGGCCAGAGGTAACACTGAAGCTTTCTTT	CASSSWTGARGNTEAFF
-	TRBV24-1	-	TRBJ1-2	TGTGCCACCAGTGACCCCGGGATCCTCTACTACACCTTC	CATSDPGILYYTF
-	TRBV3-1/TRBV3-2	-	TRBJ1-6	TGTGCCAGCAGCCAAGGATCAGGGCAGACCAATTCACCCCTCCACTTT	CASSQGSGQTNSPLHF
-	TRBV4-3	-	TRBJ2-7	TGCGCCAGCAGCCAAGAAGGACAGATCTACGAGCAGTACTTC	CASSQEGQIYEQYF
-	TRBV27	-	TRBJ1-1	TGTGCCAGCAGTCTTACAGGGTTGAACACTGAAGCTTTCTTT	CASSLTGLNTEAFF
-	TRBV25-1	-	TRBJ2-7	TGTGCCAGCAGTGAGGTTGAGGGTCGAGGGAACGAGCAGTACTTC	CASSEVEGRGNEQYF
-	TRBV18	-	TRBJ2-7	TGTGCCAGCTCACCACCGGGGCAGGGCGAGCAGTACTTC	CASSPPGQGEQYF
-	TRBV21-1	-	TRBJ1-1	TGTGCCAGCAGCAAAAGAAAAGGCGGTAACACTGAAGCTTTCTTT	CASSKRKGGNTEAFF
TRBD1	TRBV7-2	-	TRBJ1-2	TGTGCCAGCAGCATTGACAGGGGGCCGGGAGGCTACACCTTC	CASSIDRGPGGYTF
TRBD1	TRBV25-1	-	TRBJ1-5	TGTGCCAGCAGCCCCACAGGGGGTGAACAGCCCCAGCATTTT	CASSPTGGEQPQHF
TRBD1	TRBV11-2	-	TRBJ1-4	TGTGCCAGCAGCCCACCGGACAGGGGGGGGAGAACGGAAAAACTGTTTTTT	CASSPPDRGGRTEKLFF
-	TRBV7-2	-	TRBJ1-5	TGTGCCAGCAGCTTAGGGTCCCAGTTAAATCAGCCCCAGCATTTT	CASSLGSQLNQPQHF
TRBD1	TRBV6-5	-	TRBJ2-7	TGTGCCAGCAGACAACCAGGACAGGCCGAGCAGTACTTC	CASRQPGQAEQYF
TRBD1	TRBV14	-	TRBJ1-2	TGTGCTCCAGGTACAGGGGGCGAACCCGATGGCTACACCTTC	CAPGTGGEPDGYTF
-	TRBV11-2	-	TRBJ2-7	TGTGCCAGCAGCTTAACTAACGGCGGGCTTGCCTACGAGCAGTACTTC	CASSLTNGGLAYEQYF
TRBD1	TRBV19	-	TRBJ2-1	TGTGCCAGTAGCCATTTCCCGGACAGGGGGCCGTACAATGAGCAGTTCTTC	CASSHFPDRGPYNEQFF
-	TRBV6-2/TRBV6-3	-	TRBJ2-4	TGTGCCAGCAGTTTCTACCAAGCCAAAAACATTCAGTACTTC	CASSFYQAKNIQYF
-	TRBV2	-	TRBJ2-3	TGTGCCAGCAGGGACATTAGCACAGATACGCAGTATTTT	CASRDISTDTQYF
TRBD1	TRBV6-5	-	TRBJ1-2	TGTGCCAGCATCGCAGACAGGGGCTCCTATGGCTACACCTTC	CASIADRGSYGYTF
TRBD1	TRBV2	-	TRBJ2-3	TGTGCCAGCAGTGAAGACGGGACAGGGTGGGGCACGGATACGCAGTATTTT	CASSEDGTGWGTDTQYF
TRBD1	TRBV10-2	-	TRBJ2-5	TGCGCCAGCAGTGGGTCAGGGGGCGCGAAGACCCAGTACTTC	CASSGSGGAKTQYF
-	TRBV7-9	-	TRBJ1-5	TGTGCCAGCAGCCCAGCGGGGGGGGGCCAGCCCCAGCATTTT	CASSPAGGGQPQHF
-	TRBV20-1	-	TRBJ2-1	TGCAGTGCTAGTTTCGCTGTGGGAGGGGGTATTGAGCAGTTCTTC	CSASFAVGGGIEQFF
TRBD2	TRBV13	-	TRBJ2-1	TGTGCCAGCAGACCCACTAGCGGGACCGTCTACAATGAGCAGTTCTTC	CASRPTSGTVYNEQFF
-	TRBV24-1	-	TRBJ1-5	TGTGCCACCAGTGATTTGACAGGGTTTGCTGATCAGCCCCAGCATTTT	CATSDLTGFADQPQHF